This T cell receptor (beta chain) was sequenced in a study of PD-L1 blockade in urothelial cancer. In the study overall: Blood analysis took place 3 weeks (second dose) and 6 weeks after treatment start.

After removal of 4 bases from V and 4 bases from J, the junction contained 11 bases not matched to a gene. Germline V gives CDR1 SGHDT, CDR2 YYEEEE. The CDR3 consists of 16 residues. Added to each PCR by spiking were synthetic TCR analog templates. Sequencing was performed with immunoSEQ multiplex PCR; in TCRdb, only in-frame clones are kept and a portion is missing. The sample contains about 40,000 clones, approximately 80% of which appear only once. The sample consisted of PBMCs, taken around atezolizumab (anti-PD-L1) treatment. This sequence originates from a man aged 60 to 75 with urothelial cancer. V is TRBV5-6 and J is TRBJ1-2; 9 nucleotides match TRBD1. The DNA of the CDR3 is TGTGCCAGCAGCCAACAAGGGACAGGGAGCACCTATGGCTACACCTTC. Its protein product is CASSQQGTGSTYGYTF.